This T cell receptor beta chain was found in a study of CD8+ T cells in alopecia areata. The V and J ends lost 4 bases and 0 bases respectively, with 6 bases between them. The germline CDR1 and CDR2 sequences are MGHRA and YSYEKL. The CDR3 consists of 13 residues. Sequencing used cDNA as its template, made by extracting RNA and reverse transcribing it. TCRdb keeps only in-frame clones here, not all; method: immunoSEQ multiplex PCR. The table records fewer than 90,000 clones, roughly 51% of them present only once. Study results and caveats: It was less clear whether patients shared TCRs than it was in mice, possibly because of HLA.

This clone was found once. Its antigen is unidentified. This TCR derives from a human donor with alopecia areata. Sequencing used NKG2D-high CD8+ T cells sorted from blood. The chain recombines TRBV4-1 with TRBJ2-5; D call uncertain. The CDR3 nucleotides read TGCGCCAGCAGCCTCCAGTACCAAGAGACCCAGTACTTC. This codes for CASSLQYQETQYF.